This TCR beta chain was retrieved from a study of blood T cell repertoires in COVID-19. Across the study: From the United States, Italy and Spain came samples of acute and convalescent COVID-19.

CDR1 LGHDT and CDR2 YNNKEL come from the germline V gene (reference sequence). Trimming shortened V by 5 bases and J by 7 bases, and 14 bases separated the two germline ends. CDR3 size: 13 residues. As handled by the study authors: From reference gene primer amplification, estimates of nucleated cell counts were derived. Some clones are missing from TCRdb's copy, which holds only in-frame ones; the method was immunoSEQ multiplex PCR. That table furnishes V, J and clone size, whereas the DNA furnished D and trimming. This sample has approximately 300,000 clones, with more than 80% found just once. The chain combines TRBV3-1 (or the pseudogene TRBV3-2) with TRBJ1-1; D is perhaps TRBD1 (5 bases). This clonotype was obtained from a man aged 18 to 29 who had recovered from COVID-19. Input material: peripheral blood. CDR3 bases: TGTGCCAGCAGCTTCCGGGGGGAGAATGAAGCTTTCTTT. This translates into CASSFRGENEAFF.